The clone carrying this T cell receptor (beta chain) has a handful of counts. Its specificity is not known. The entry originates in a study of cytomegalovirus exposure and HLA in healthy donors. Study-level results: CMV antigen specificity of a few CMV-associated chains was confirmed in vitro.

PCR used 60 Vbeta primers and 13 Jbeta primers. Profiling relied on immunoSEQ multiplex PCR, and the TCRdb table lists in-frame clones only, not all of them. Altogether some 150,000 clones are present, about four fifths being singletons, with the ten largest covering around 4.7%. The germline CDR1 and CDR2 sequences are WNHNN and SYGVQD (reference sequence). CDR3 length equals 16 residues. V lost 0 bases, J lost 2 bases, and 4 bases stayed unmatched. Source material: PBMCs. The genes are TRBV10-1 and TRBJ2-5, with 9 bases matching TRBD2. The sequence derives from a woman aged 18-35 years in good health and CMV-seropositive. CDR3 nucleotide sequence: TGCGCCAGCAGTGAGTCCCAGCGGGGGGAACAAGAGACCCAGTACTTC. It is translated as CASSESQRGEQETQYF.